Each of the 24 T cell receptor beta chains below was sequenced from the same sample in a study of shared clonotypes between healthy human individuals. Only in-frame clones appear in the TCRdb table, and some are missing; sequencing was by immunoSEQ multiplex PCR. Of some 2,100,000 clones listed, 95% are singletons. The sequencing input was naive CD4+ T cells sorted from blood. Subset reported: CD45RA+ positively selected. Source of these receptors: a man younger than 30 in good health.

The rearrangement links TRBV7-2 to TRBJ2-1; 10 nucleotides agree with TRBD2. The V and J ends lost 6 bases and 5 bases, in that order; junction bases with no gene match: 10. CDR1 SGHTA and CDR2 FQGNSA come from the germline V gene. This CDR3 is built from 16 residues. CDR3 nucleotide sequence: TGTGCCAGCAGGAAAGGACTAGCGGTCCAGAACAATGAGCAGTTCTTC. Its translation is CASRKGLAVQNNEQFF.

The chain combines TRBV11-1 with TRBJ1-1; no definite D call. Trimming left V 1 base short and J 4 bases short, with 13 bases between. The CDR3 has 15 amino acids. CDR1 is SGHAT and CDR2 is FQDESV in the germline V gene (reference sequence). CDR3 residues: CASSLGQVFGTEAFF. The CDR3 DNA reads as TGTGCCAGCAGCTTAGGGCAGGTCTTTGGCACTGAAGCTTTCTTT.

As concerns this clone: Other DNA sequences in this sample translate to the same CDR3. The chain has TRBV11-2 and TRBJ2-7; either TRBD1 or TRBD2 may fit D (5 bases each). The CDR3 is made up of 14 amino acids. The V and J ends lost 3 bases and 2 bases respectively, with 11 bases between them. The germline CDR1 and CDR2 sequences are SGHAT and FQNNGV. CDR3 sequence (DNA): TGTGCCAGCAGCTTCGGACTGGGACCCTACGAGCAGTACTTC. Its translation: CASSFGLGPYEQYF.

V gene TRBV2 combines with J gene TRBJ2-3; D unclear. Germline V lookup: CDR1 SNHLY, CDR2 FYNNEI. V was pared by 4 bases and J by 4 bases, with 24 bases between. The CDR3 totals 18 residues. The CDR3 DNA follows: TGTGCCAGCAGTGTTGTCCCGGGCTGGTCAGGCAACGCAGATACGCAGTATTTT. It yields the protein CASSVVPGWSGNADTQYF.

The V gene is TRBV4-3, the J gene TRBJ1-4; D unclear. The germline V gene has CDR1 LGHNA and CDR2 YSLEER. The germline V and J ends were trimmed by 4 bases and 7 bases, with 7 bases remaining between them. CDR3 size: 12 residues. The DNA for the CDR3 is TGCGCCAGCAGCCCCTCGACTGAAAAACTGTTTTTT. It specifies CASSPSTEKLFF.

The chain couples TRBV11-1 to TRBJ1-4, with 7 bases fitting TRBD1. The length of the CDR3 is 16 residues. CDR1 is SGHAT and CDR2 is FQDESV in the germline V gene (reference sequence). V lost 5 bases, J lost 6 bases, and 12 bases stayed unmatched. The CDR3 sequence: CASSGGGGGIDEKLFF. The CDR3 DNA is TGTGCCAGCAGCGGTGGAGGGGGCGGAATTGATGAAAAACTGTTTTTT.

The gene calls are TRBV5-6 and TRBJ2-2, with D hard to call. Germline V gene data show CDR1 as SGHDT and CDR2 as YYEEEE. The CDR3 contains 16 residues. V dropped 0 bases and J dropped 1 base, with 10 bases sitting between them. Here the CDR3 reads CASSLDQIQNTGELFF. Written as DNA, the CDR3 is TGTGCCAGCAGCTTGGACCAAATCCAGAACACCGGGGAGCTGTTTTTT.

The CDR3 DNA follows: TGTGCCAGCAGCCCTCCGGGACAGGGGAGGAATCAGCCCCAGCATTTT. It yields the protein CASSPPGQGRNQPQHF. The chain couples TRBV28 to TRBJ1-5; 10 bases align to TRBD1. The ends lost 6 bases at V and 4 bases at J; junction bases unmatched: 9. From germline, CDR1 is MDHEN and CDR2 SYDVKM. The CDR3 loop spans 16 amino acids.

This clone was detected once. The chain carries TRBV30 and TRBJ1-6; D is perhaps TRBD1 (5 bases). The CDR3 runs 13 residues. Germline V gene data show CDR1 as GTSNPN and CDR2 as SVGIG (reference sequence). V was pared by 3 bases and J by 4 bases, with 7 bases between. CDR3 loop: CAWRTAYNSPLHF. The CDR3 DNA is TGTGCCTGGAGGACAGCTTATAATTCACCCCTCCACTTT.

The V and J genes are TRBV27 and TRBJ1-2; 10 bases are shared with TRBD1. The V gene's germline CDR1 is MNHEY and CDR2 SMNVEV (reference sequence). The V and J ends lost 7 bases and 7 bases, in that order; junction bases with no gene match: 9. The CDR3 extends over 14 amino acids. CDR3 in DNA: TGTGCCAGCATGCGGACAGGGGGTTCCGGTGGCTACACCTTC. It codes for CASMRTGGSGGYTF.

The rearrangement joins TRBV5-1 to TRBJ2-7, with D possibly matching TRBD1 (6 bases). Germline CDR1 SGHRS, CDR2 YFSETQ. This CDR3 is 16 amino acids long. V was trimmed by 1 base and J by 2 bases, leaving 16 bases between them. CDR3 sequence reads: CASSLRAGESAYEQYF. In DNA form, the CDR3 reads TGCGCCAGCAGCTTGAGGGCAGGGGAGAGCGCCTACGAGCAGTACTTC.

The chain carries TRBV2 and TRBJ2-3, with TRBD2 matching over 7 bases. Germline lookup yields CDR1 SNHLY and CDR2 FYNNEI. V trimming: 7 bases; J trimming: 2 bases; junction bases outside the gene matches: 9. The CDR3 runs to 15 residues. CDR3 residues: CASTTLATPTDTQYF. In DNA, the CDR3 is TGTGCCAGCACCACACTAGCGACTCCCACAGATACGCAGTATTTT.

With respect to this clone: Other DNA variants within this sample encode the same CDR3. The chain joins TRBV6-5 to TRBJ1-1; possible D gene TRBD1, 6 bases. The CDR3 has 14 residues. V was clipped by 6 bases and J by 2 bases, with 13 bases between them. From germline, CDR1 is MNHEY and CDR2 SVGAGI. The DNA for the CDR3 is TGTGCCAGCAGCTCCTCCAGGGGAAACACTGAAGCTTTCTTT. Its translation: CASSSSRGNTEAFF.

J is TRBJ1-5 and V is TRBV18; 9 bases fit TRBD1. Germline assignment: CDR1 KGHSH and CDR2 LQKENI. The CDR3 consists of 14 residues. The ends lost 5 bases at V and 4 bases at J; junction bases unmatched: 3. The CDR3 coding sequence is TGTGCCAGCTCAGGGACAGGGAAAAATCAGCCCCAGCATTTT. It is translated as CASSGTGKNQPQHF.

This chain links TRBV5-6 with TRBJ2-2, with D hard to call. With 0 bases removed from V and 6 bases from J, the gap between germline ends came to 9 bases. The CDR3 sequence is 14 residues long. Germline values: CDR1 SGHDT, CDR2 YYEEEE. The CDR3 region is CASSLGRVAGELFF. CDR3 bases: TGTGCCAGCAGCTTGGGTAGGGTTGCCGGGGAGCTGTTTTTT.

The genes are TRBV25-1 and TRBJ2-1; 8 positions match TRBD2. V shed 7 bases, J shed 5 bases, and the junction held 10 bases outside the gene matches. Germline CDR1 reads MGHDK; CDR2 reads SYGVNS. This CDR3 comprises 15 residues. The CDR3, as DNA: TGTGCCAGCACTGCCTCAGCGGGAGCGAACAATGAGCAGTTCTTC. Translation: CASTASAGANNEQFF.

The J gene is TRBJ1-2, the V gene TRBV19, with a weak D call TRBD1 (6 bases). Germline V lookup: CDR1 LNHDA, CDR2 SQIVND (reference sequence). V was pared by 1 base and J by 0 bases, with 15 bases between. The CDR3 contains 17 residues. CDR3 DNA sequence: TGTGCCAGTAGTATAGTTGCGACAGGCATCTCTAACTATGGCTACACCTTC. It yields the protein CASSIVATGISNYGYTF.

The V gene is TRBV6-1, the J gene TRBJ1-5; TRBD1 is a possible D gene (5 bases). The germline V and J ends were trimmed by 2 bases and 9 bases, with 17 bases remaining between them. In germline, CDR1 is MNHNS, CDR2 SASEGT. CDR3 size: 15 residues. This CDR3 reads CASSERPGRISPQHF. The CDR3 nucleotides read TGTGCCAGCAGTGAACGACCGGGACGGATCTCGCCCCAGCATTTT.

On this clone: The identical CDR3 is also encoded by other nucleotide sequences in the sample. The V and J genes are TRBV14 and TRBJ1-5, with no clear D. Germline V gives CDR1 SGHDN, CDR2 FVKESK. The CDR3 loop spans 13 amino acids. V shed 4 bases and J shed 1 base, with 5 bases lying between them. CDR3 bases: TGTGCCAGCAGCCCAGACAGCAATCAGCCCCAGCATTTT. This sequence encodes CASSPDSNQPQHF.

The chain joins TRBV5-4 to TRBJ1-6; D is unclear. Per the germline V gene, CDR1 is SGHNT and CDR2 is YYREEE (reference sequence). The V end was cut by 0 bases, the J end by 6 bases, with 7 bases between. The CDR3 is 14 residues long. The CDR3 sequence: CASSLGLINSPLHF. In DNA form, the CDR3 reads TGTGCCAGCAGCTTGGGGCTAATTAATTCACCCCTCCACTTT.

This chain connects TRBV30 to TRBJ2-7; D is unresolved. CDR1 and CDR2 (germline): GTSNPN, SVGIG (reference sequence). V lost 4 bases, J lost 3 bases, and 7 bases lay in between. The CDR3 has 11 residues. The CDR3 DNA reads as TGTGCCTGGACGGATTACTACGAGCAGTACTTC. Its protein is CAWTDYYEQYF. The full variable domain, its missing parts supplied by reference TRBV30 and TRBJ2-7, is SQTIHQWPATLVQPVGSPLSLECTVEGTSNPNLYWYRQAAGRGLQLLFYSVGIGQISSEVPQNLSASRPQDRQFILSSKKLLLSDSGFYLCAWTDYYEQYFGPGTRLTVT.

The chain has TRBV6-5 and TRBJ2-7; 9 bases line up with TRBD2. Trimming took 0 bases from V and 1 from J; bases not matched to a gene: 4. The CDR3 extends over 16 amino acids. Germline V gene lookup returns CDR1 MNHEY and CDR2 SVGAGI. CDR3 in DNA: TGTGCCAGCAGTTACTCGATTAGCGGGGGTTCCTACGAGCAGTACTTC. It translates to CASSYSISGGSYEQYF.

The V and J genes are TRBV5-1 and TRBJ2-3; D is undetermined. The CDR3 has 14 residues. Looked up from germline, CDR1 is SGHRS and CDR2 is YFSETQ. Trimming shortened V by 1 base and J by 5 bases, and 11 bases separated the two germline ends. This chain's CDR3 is CASSLSTPGDTQYF. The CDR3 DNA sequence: TGCGCCAGCAGCTTGTCCACTCCGGGAGATACGCAGTATTTT.

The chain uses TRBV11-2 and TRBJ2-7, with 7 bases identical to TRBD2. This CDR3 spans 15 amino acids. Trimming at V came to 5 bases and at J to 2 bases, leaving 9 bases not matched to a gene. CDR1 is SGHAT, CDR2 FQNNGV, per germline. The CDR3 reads CASSLGRGPPYEQYF. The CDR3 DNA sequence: TGTGCCAGCAGCCTGGGGAGGGGACCTCCCTACGAGCAGTACTTC.